This entry lists 24 T cell receptor beta chains sequenced from one sample in a study of cytomegalovirus exposure and HLA in healthy donors listed by TCRdb under 2017. The library was produced with the immunoSEQ multiplex PCR assay. For the multiplex PCR, a mixture combining 60 forward primers for TCR Vbeta segments and 13 reverse primers for TCR Jbeta segments was used. What TCRdb holds here is the immuneACCESS table cut down to in-frame rearrangements. Part of the clones is not present; checked against another copy, under half of the missing clones reflect an unresolved V gene, and the others are unexplained. In all, the sample holds around 120,000 clones, and roughly 9% of those were seen once. The ten largest make up less than 4% of the sample. The sequenced material came from PBMCs. The source of these receptors is a young man in good health and CMV-seronegative.

CDR3 sequence (DNA): TGTGCCAGCAGCTTGGCCTTTGGGGGAGGTGGTTCACCCCTCCACTTT. Its translation: CASSLAFGGGGSPLHF. V gene TRBV5-6 combines with J gene TRBJ1-6, with D possibly being TRBD1 (5 bases). The CDR3 consists of 16 residues. Per the germline V gene, CDR1 is SGHDT and CDR2 is YYEEEE. The V end lost 0 bases, the J end lost 9 bases, and 16 bases lay between the germline ends.

V and J are TRBV20-1 and TRBJ1-1; D gene unclear. The CDR3 contains 11 residues. The V and J ends lost 4 bases and 5 bases respectively, with 8 bases between them. Germline CDR1 is DFQATT and CDR2 is SNEGSKA (reference sequence). The CDR3 is CSATGETEAFF. The CDR3 nucleotides read TGCAGTGCTACTGGGGAGACTGAAGCTTTCTTT.

The rearrangement links TRBV20-1 to TRBJ2-5; no clear D gene. In germline, CDR1 is DFQATT, CDR2 SNEGSKA (reference sequence). Trimming left V 4 bases short and J 1 base short, with 4 bases between. The CDR3 spans 11 residues. The CDR3 is CSATIQETQYF. The CDR3 DNA reads as TGCAGTGCTACCATCCAAGAGACCCAGTACTTC.

This clone was detected only a few times. The J gene is TRBJ1-1, the V gene TRBV6-6; the D gene is possibly TRBD1 (6 bases). Trimming took 3 bases from V and 4 from J, leaving 12 bases between them. The CDR3 extends over 14 amino acids. CDR1 is MNHNY and CDR2 is SVGAGI in the germline V gene (reference sequence). In nucleotides, the CDR3 is TGTGCCAGCAGTTATACAGGGTCGGGCACTGAAGCTTTCTTT. Amino acid sequence: CASSYTGSGTEAFF.

The rearrangement joins TRBV5-6 to TRBJ1-3; D call uncertain. V lost 1 base to trimming and J lost 5 bases, with 4 bases between them. From germline, CDR1 is SGHDT and CDR2 YYEEEE. The CDR3 totals 12 residues. The CDR3 nucleotides read TGTGCCAGCAGCTTGAAGCGAAACACCATATATTTT. Protein product: CASSLKRNTIYF.

V is TRBV19 and J is TRBJ2-1; 9 nucleotides match TRBD1. V was clipped by 6 bases and J by 5 bases; unmatched bases: 8. Germline values: CDR1 LNHDA, CDR2 SQIVND (reference sequence). This CDR3 spans 15 amino acids. The CDR3 sequence: CASSSRTGVDNEQFF. The CDR3 DNA is TGTGCCAGTAGCTCCAGGACAGGGGTGGACAATGAGCAGTTCTTC.

The chain has TRBV12-5 and TRBJ2-7; D is perhaps TRBD2 (6 bases). The length of the CDR3 is 14 residues. V gave up 2 bases and J gave up 6 bases, with 14 bases separating them. Looked up from germline, CDR1 is LGHNT and CDR2 is FRNRAP. In DNA, the CDR3 is TGTGCTAGTGGTTTGATTTACGGGGGTTCCGAGCAGTACTTC. It codes for CASGLIYGGSEQYF.

The chain is built from TRBV10-3 and TRBJ2-1, with 7 bases aligning to TRBD2. This CDR3 has 16 residues. V shed 3 bases, J shed 2 bases, and the junction held 7 bases outside the gene matches. Germline CDR1 ENHRY, CDR2 SYGVKD. This CDR3 is CAISDQLAVTYNEQFF. In DNA, the CDR3 is TGTGCCATCAGTGATCAGCTAGCGGTAACCTACAATGAGCAGTTCTTC.

This chain connects TRBV5-1 to TRBJ2-4, with D possibly TRBD2 on 5 matching bases. Trimming removed 2 bases from V and 0 bases from J, with 9 bases in between. The CDR3 is 15 amino acids. Germline CDR1 is SGHRS and CDR2 is YFSETQ. The chain's CDR3 is CASSLGSLAKNIQYF. Written as DNA, the CDR3 is TGCGCCAGCAGCTTAGGGAGCCTAGCCAAAAACATTCAGTACTTC.

This clone came up a few times. The rearrangement uses TRBV14 and TRBJ2-3, with TRBD2 as a possible D gene (5 bases). In germline, CDR1 is SGHDN, CDR2 FVKESK. CDR3 length: 15 residues. Trimming cost V 6 bases and J 0 bases, with 13 bases left between them. DNA of the CDR3: TGTGCCAGCAGACGAAGCGGAACTAGCACAGATACGCAGTATTTT. As protein: CASRRSGTSTDTQYF.

The genes are TRBV28 and TRBJ1-2, with D possibly matching TRBD1 (5 bases). Germline CDR1 and CDR2: MDHEN and SYDVKM. The CDR3 runs to 11 residues. The germline V and J ends were trimmed by 5 bases and 7 bases, with 8 bases remaining between them. The CDR3 sequence is CASSGTLGYTF. The CDR3 nucleotides are TGTGCCAGCAGTGGGACTCTTGGCTACACCTTC.

V usage is TRBV9 and J usage is TRBJ1-4; no definite D call. The CDR3 has 13 amino acids. CDR1 and CDR2 from the germline V gene are SGDLS and YYNGEE. The V end was cut by 0 bases, the J end by 12 bases, with 12 bases between. The CDR3 bases are TGTGCCAGCAGCGTAGATAGTCCCGGGGAACTGTTTTTT. Protein product: CASSVDSPGELFF.

This rearrangement joins TRBV7-2 to TRBJ2-1; 7 positions agree with TRBD2. CDR1 is SGHTA, CDR2 FQGNSA, per germline. The CDR3 sequence is 16 residues long. The ends lost 2 bases at V and 4 bases at J; junction bases unmatched: 8. The CDR3, as DNA: TGTGCCAGCAGCTTAAGTCTAGCGGCTGTATACAATGAGCAGTTCTTC. This codes for CASSLSLAAVYNEQFF.

The chain employs TRBV7-2 and TRBJ2-2; possibly TRBD2 for D (7 bases). The CDR3 length is 16 residues. The V end was cut by 5 bases, the J end by 5 bases, with 18 bases between. Per the germline V gene, CDR1 is SGHTA and CDR2 is FQGNSA. The CDR3 protein is CASSPSGGGVTGELFF. The CDR3, as DNA: TGTGCCAGCAGCCCGAGTGGAGGGGGGGTTACCGGGGAGCTGTTTTTT.

There are a few counts of this clone. This chain uses TRBV10-2 with TRBJ2-1, with 13 bases fitting TRBD2. Germline lookup yields CDR1 WSHSY and CDR2 SAAADI. Trimming removed 7 bases from V and 8 bases from J; junction bases left unmatched: 8. The CDR3 runs to 15 residues. The DNA of the CDR3 is TGCGCCAGCAAGCTACTAGCGGGAGGGCAGTATGAGCAGTTCTTC. This codes for CASKLLAGGQYEQFF.

This clone was counted a few times. The J gene is TRBJ1-1, the V gene TRBV4-1; a possible D gene is TRBD1 (5 bases). V dropped 2 bases and J dropped 2 bases, with 15 bases sitting between them. The CDR3 extends over 16 amino acids. Germline V CDR1 and CDR2: MGHRA, YSYEKL. CDR3 sequence: CASSQRGGGTNTEAFF. The CDR3 nucleotides read TGCGCCAGCAGCCAAAGGGGCGGAGGGACCAACACTGAAGCTTTCTTT.

The chain has TRBV7-9 and TRBJ2-7; D remains unclear. This CDR3 has 13 residues. V lost 2 bases to trimming and J lost 7 bases, with 12 bases between them. In germline, CDR1 is SEHNR, CDR2 FQNEAQ (reference sequence). CDR3 nucleotides: TGTGCCAGCAGCTTAACGCCGGCGAGGGAGCAGTACTTC. It translates to CASSLTPAREQYF.

V and J are TRBV19 and TRBJ2-7; 9 nucleotides align to TRBD2. Trimming cost V 10 bases and J 6 bases; bases outside gene matches: 7. The CDR3 covers 12 residues. Germline V gene sequence: CDR1 LNHDA, CDR2 SQIVND (reference sequence). This chain's CDR3 is CATSAGGGEQYF. CDR3 nucleotide sequence: TGTGCCACTTCAGCGGGAGGAGGCGAGCAGTACTTC.

The gene calls are TRBV19 and TRBJ2-2; 9 bases line up with TRBD1. The junction had 20 bases not matched to a gene; V was cut back by 5 bases and J by 4 bases. The CDR3 is 20 residues long. Looked up from germline, CDR1 is LNHDA and CDR2 is SQIVND (reference sequence). The CDR3 here is CASSVRSSPGTGRGTGELFF. CDR3 nucleotides: TGTGCCAGTAGTGTCCGCTCCTCTCCCGGGACAGGGAGAGGCACCGGGGAGCTGTTTTTT.

This clone turned up a few times. The chain uses TRBV25-1 and TRBJ2-1; D is perhaps TRBD1 (6 bases). CDR1 and CDR2 (germline): MGHDK, SYGVNS. The CDR3 has 14 residues. Trimming removed 9 bases from V and 5 bases from J, with 17 bases in between. The CDR3 DNA sequence: TGTGCCAGTAGTCGTACAGGGCGAAACAATGAGCAGTTCTTC. This codes for CASSRTGRNNEQFF.

This clone was detected a few times. The chain joins TRBV5-1 to TRBJ2-2; possibly TRBD2 for D (5 bases). The CDR3 contains 15 residues. CDR1 and CDR2 (germline): SGHRS, YFSETQ. Trimming removed 4 bases from V and 5 bases from J, with 15 bases in between. For the CDR3, the DNA is TGCGCCAGCAGCCCAAATACCGGACTTACCGGGGAGCTGTTTTTT. It is translated as CASSPNTGLTGELFF.

This clone was counted only a few times. The chain has TRBV11-3 and TRBJ2-1; 7 bases map to TRBD2. Per germline, CDR1 SGHNT and CDR2 YENEEA. Trimming took 0 bases from V and 7 from J; bases not matched to a gene: 3. This CDR3 contains 14 residues. As DNA, the CDR3 is TGTGCCAGCAGCTTAGAGGCTAGCGGAAATGAGCAGTTCTTC. Its protein is CASSLEASGNEQFF.

The CDR3 DNA reads TGTGCCAGCAGAGACACAAGCAATCAGCCCCAGCATTTT. It yields the protein CASRDTSNQPQHF. The gene calls are TRBV27 and TRBJ1-5; D call uncertain. The V and J ends lost 6 bases and 1 base respectively, with 7 bases between them. CDR1 MNHEY and CDR2 SMNVEV come from the germline V gene (reference sequence). The CDR3 contains 13 residues.

J is TRBJ2-1 and V is TRBV7-2; 8 bases fit TRBD1. This CDR3 comprises 16 residues. Losses at the gene ends were 1 base for V and 4 bases for J; bases not matched to a gene: 6. CDR1 and CDR2 from the germline V gene are SGHTA and FQGNSA. This CDR3 is CASSLGGGQGYNEQFF. Written as DNA, the CDR3 is TGTGCCAGCAGCTTAGGGGGCGGACAGGGATACAATGAGCAGTTCTTC.